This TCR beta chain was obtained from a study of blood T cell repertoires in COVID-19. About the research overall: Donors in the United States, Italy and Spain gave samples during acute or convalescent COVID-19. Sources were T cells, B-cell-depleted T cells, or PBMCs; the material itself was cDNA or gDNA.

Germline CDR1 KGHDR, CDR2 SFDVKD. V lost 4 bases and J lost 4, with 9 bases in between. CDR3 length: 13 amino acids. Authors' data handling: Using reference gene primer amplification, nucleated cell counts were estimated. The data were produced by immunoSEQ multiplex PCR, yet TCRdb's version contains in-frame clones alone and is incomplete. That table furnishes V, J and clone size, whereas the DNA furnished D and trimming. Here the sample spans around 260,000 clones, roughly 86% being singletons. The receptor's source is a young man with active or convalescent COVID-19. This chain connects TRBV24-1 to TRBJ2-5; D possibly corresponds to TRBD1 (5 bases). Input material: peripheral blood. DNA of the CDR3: TGTGCCACCAGTGACTCCGACAGAGAGACCCAGTACTTC. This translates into CATSDSDRETQYF.